This TCR beta chain is drawn from a study of shared clonotypes between healthy human individuals. The V gene lost 5 bases and the J gene lost 0 bases, with 14 bases spanning the gap. In germline, CDR1 is SGHVS, CDR2 FNYEAQ. CDR3 size: 15 residues. Broader study findings: Shared across a few donors were roughly 5.3% of the naive CD4 clonotypes.

The assay was immunoSEQ multiplex PCR, and TCRdb's table has in-frame clones only and misses some. The repertoire has roughly 2.2 million clones, approximately 93% of them found once; the top ten carry 0.39%. As to this clone: What it binds is not known.

The TCR originated in a man between 18 and 35 years old in good health. Some clones in this sample may be carry-over from other donors' samples. Source material: naive CD4+ T cells from PBMCs. The subset denotes: CD45RA+ positively selected. The chain has TRBV7-6 and TRBJ2-7; D uncertain. The CDR3, as DNA: TGTGCCAGCAGCCCGCTCCCTGGAAGCTCCTACGAGCAGTACTTC. As protein: CASSPLPGSSYEQYF.